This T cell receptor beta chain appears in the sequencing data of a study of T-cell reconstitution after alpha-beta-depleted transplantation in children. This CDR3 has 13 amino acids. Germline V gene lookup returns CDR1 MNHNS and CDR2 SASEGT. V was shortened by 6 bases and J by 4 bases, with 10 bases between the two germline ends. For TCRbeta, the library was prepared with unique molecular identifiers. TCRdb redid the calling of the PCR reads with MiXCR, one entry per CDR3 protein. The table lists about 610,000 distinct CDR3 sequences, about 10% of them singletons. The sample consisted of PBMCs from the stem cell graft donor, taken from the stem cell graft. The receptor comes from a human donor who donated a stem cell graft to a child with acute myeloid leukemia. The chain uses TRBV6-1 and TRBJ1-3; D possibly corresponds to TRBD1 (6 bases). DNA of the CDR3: TGTGCCAGCAGCGGACAGTTCGGAAACACCATATATTTT. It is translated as CASSGQFGNTIYF.